This T cell receptor (beta chain) emerged from a study of T cells after yellow fever vaccination. UMIs were added to TCR cDNA along with a universal primer site when it was made by 5'RACE template switching. TCRdb called the 5' RACE reads again in MiXCR, with one record for every CDR3 protein. Here the sample spans about 360,000 distinct CDR3 sequences, more than 5.5% being singletons. Ten or more counts support this clonotype. Its specificity is unknown. The study's findings and limits: At around 95% for CD4 and over 80% for CD8, most primary-vaccination clones showed up again after the booster. Some clonotypes were seen in both the CD4 and the CD8 compartments. These made up a small share and likely arose from convergent recombination.

V was trimmed by 0 bases and J by 0 bases, leaving 7 bases between them. Germline V gives CDR1 SGHRS, CDR2 YFSETQ. The length of the CDR3 is 15 residues. Here the sequenced sample was PBMCs, taken 5 days after the yellow fever booster vaccination. This TCR derives from a man aged 30 to 39 who received the YFV17D yellow fever vaccine. J is TRBJ2-1 and V is TRBV5-1, with D unclear. CDR3 sequence (DNA): TGCGCCAGCAGCTTGGGCGAATCCTCCTACAATGAGCAGTTCTTC. Amino acids: CASSLGESSYNEQFF.